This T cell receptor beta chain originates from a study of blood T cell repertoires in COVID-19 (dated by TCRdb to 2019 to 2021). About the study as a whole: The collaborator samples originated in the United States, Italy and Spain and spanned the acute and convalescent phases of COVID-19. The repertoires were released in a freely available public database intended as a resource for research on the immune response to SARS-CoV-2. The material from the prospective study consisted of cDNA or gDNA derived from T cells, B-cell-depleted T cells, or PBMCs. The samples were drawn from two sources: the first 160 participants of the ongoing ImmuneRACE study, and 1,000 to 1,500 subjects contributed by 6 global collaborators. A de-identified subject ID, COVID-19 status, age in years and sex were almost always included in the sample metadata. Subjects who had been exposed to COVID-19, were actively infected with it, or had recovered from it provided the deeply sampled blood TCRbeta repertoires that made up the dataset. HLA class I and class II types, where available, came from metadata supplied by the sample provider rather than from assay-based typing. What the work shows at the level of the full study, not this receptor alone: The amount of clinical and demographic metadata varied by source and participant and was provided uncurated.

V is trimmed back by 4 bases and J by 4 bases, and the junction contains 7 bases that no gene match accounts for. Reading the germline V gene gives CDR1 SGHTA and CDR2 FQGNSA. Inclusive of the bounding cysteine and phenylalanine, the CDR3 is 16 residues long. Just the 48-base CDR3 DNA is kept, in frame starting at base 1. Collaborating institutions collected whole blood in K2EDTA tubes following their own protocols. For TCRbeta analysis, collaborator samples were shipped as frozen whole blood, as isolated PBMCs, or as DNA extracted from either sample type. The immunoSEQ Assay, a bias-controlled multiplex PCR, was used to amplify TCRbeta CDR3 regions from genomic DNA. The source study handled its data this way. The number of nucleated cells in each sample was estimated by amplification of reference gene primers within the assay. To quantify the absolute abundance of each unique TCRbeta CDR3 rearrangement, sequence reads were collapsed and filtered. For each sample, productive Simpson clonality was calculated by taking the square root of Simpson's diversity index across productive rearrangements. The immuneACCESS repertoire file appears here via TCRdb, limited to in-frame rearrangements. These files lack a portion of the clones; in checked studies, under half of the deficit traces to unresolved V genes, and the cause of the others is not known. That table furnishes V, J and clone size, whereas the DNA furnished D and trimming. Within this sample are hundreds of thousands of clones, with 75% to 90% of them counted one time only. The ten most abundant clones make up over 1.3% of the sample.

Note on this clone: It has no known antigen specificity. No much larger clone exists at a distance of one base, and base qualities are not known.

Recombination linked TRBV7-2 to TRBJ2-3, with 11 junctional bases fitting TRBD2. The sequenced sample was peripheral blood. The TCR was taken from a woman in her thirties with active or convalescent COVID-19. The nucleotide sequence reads TGTGCCAGCAGCTCCATAGCGGGAGGGCCCGCAGATACGCAGTATTTT. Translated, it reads CASSSIAGGPADTQYF. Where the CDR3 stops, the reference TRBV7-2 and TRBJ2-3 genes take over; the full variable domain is GAGVSQSPSNKVTEKGKDVELRCDPISGHTALYWYRQSLGQGLEFLIYFQGNSAPDKSGLPSDRFSAERTGGSVSTLTIQRTQQEDSAVYLCASSSIAGGPADTQYFGPGTRLTVL.